These 32 T cell receptor beta chains were all obtained from the same sample, sequenced in a study of shared clonotypes between healthy human individuals. Method: immunoSEQ multiplex PCR; TCRdb's copy keeps in-frame clones and lacks some. The table has under 1,100,000 clones, 70% to 80% seen once. The sample was memory CD4+ T cells from PBMCs. Documented subset: CD45RA-negative fraction. Every receptor here comes from a young man in good health. Some clones in this sample may be carry-over from other donors' samples.

CDR3 sequence (DNA): TGCGCCAGCAGCCAAAACAGGGTGAACACCGGGGAGCTGTTTTTT. Residues: CASSQNRVNTGELFF. This chain joins TRBV4-3 and TRBJ2-2; D may be TRBD1 (6 bases). CDR1 is LGHNA and CDR2 is YSLEER in the germline V gene. The CDR3 runs 15 residues. V was shortened by 2 bases and J by 1 base, with 8 bases between the two germline ends.

This clone was observed a handful of times. The chain joins TRBV6-1 to TRBJ2-5; 9 nucleotides agree with TRBD1. The CDR3 is 15 amino acids. CDR1 and CDR2 (germline): MNHNS, SASEGT. V shed 5 bases and J 5 bases; nucleotides not matched to a gene: 9. CDR3 loop: CASSKQGATAETQYF. The DNA for the CDR3 is TGTGCCAGCAGTAAACAGGGGGCTACGGCGGAGACCCAGTACTTC.

Regarding this clone: Other nucleotide sequences from this sample produce the same CDR3. V and J are TRBV6-6 and TRBJ1-5; tentatively, D is TRBD1 (6 bases). CDR1 is MNHNY and CDR2 is SVGAGI in the germline V gene (reference sequence). The V gene lost 7 bases and the J gene lost 5 bases, with 9 bases spanning the gap. The CDR3 contains 12 residues. The CDR3, as DNA: TGTGCCAGCAAACAGGGTGATCAGCCCCAGCATTTT. It is translated as CASKQGDQPQHF.

The rearrangement links TRBV5-1 to TRBJ1-2, with no clear D. Per the germline V gene, CDR1 is SGHRS and CDR2 is YFSETQ. This CDR3 spans 13 amino acids. The V end was cut by 0 bases, the J end by 7 bases, with 10 bases between. The CDR3 coding sequence is TGCGCCAGCAGCTTGGGACGGGATCTTGGCTACACCTTC. Protein product: CASSLGRDLGYTF.

This clone was counted ten times or more. Other DNA sequences in the same sample also yield this CDR3. This chain connects TRBV29-1 to TRBJ1-2, with no clear D. CDR3 size: 13 residues. Trimming pared 7 bases from V and 4 bases from J, leaving 16 bases between. From germline, CDR1 is SQVTM and CDR2 ANQGSEA. As DNA, the CDR3 is TGCAGCGATACAAAGGGCACCGGCTATGGCTACACCTTC. Amino acid sequence: CSDTKGTGYGYTF.

Of note for this clone: The sample has other DNA sequences that encode this CDR3 too. The CDR3 loop reads CASSLGGSYNEQFF. Written as DNA, the CDR3 is TGTGCCAGCAGCTTAGGAGGGTCCTACAATGAGCAGTTCTTC. This sequence joins TRBV11-3 and TRBJ2-1, with D possibly matching TRBD2 (5 bases). Germline V gene sequence: CDR1 SGHNT, CDR2 YENEEA. Between the trimmed V and J ends, which lost 1 base and 1 base, there was a span of 5 bases. The CDR3 has 14 residues. The full variable domain, with the rest looked up from reference TRBV11-3 and TRBJ2-1, is EAGVVQSPRYKIIEKKQPVAFWCNPISGHNTLYWYLQNLGQGPELLIRYENEEAVDDSQLPKDRFSAERLKGVDSTLKIQPAELGDSAVYLCASSLGGSYNEQFFGPGTRLTVL.

This clone was observed a handful of times. This chain joins TRBV28 and TRBJ2-2; D is undetermined. CDR1 and CDR2 (germline): MDHEN, SYDVKM. The V gene lost 2 bases and the J gene lost 6 bases, with 13 bases spanning the gap. CDR3 length: 15 amino acids. CDR3 coding DNA: TGTGCCAGCAGTTTAATTTTTCAATCGGCCGGGGAGCTGTTTTTT. This translates into CASSLIFQSAGELFF.

The rearrangement joins TRBV5-4 to TRBJ1-2; D possibly corresponds to TRBD1 (5 bases). Germline assignment: CDR1 SGHNT and CDR2 YYREEE (reference sequence). The CDR3 totals 15 residues. V lost 5 bases, J lost 8 bases, and 22 bases lay in between. The CDR3 DNA reads as TGTGCCAGCAGTCCGGTAGGGCAGGGCGGGTACGGCTACACCTTC. Its translation: CASSPVGQGGYGYTF.

The chain has TRBV27 and TRBJ1-5; D not certain. The CDR3 length is 15 residues. Germline CDR1 reads MNHEY; CDR2 reads SMNVEV (reference sequence). V lost 5 bases to trimming and J lost 4 bases, with 15 bases between them. CDR3 in DNA: TGTGCCAGCAGTGTCTATGCGGCCCCAAATCAGCCCCAGCATTTT. This sequence encodes CASSVYAAPNQPQHF.

The gene calls are TRBV5-1 and TRBJ2-1, with TRBD1 identical over 8 bases. V lost 2 bases, J lost 0 bases, and 7 bases stayed unmatched. The CDR3 contains 17 residues. Germline V gene data show CDR1 as SGHRS and CDR2 as YFSETQ. The CDR3 DNA is TGCGCCAGCAGCTTACCTACCGGGACAGGCTCCTACAATGAGCAGTTCTTC. Protein product: CASSLPTGTGSYNEQFF.

As for this clone: Other DNA sequences of this sample code for an identical CDR3. The chain joins TRBV7-3 to TRBJ2-2, with 7 nucleotides matching TRBD2. Trimming cost V 5 bases and J 5 bases; bases outside gene matches: 5. The CDR3 has 14 residues. Germline CDR1 and CDR2: SGHTA and FQGTGA. CDR3 amino acids: CASSLSGETGELFF. In DNA form, the CDR3 reads TGTGCCAGCAGCCTAAGCGGGGAAACCGGGGAGCTGTTTTTT. Based on the CDR3 plus reference TRBV7-3 and TRBJ2-2, the full variable domain is GAGVSQTPSNKVTEKGKYVELRCDPISGHTALYWYRQSLGQGPEFLIYFQGTGAADDSGLPNDRFFAVRPEGSVSTLKIQRTERGDSAVYLCASSLSGETGELFFGEGSRLTVL.

The chain has TRBV6-1 and TRBJ1-1, with D uncertain. CDR1 and CDR2 from the germline V gene are MNHNS and SASEGT. This CDR3 is built from 12 residues. V was cut by 7 bases and J by 4 bases, with 10 bases left in between. The CDR3 DNA sequence: TGTGCCAGCACCGGGCAGAGCACTGAAGCTTTCTTT. It yields the protein CASTGQSTEAFF.

The V call is TRBV4-3, the J call TRBJ2-1; 8 bases fit TRBD2. J lost 10 bases, V lost 0 bases, and 5 bases had no gene match. The germline CDR1 and CDR2 sequences are LGHNA and YSLEER. The CDR3 extends over 14 amino acids. Here the CDR3 reads CASSQDRRLAEQFF. The CDR3 coding sequence is TGCGCCAGCAGCCAAGATCGACGACTAGCGGAGCAGTTCTTC.

The chain has TRBV6-1 and TRBJ2-2; no clear D. Deletions cut 8 bases from V and 0 bases from J, with 7 bases between. Germline-derived CDR1 and CDR2 are MNHNS and SASEGT. The CDR3 runs to 13 residues. The CDR3 sequence is CASLTPNTGELFF. The CDR3 DNA is TGTGCCAGCCTAACCCCGAACACCGGGGAGCTGTTTTTT.

This clone was observed at least ten times. The sample carries other DNA sequences with the same CDR3. The V and J genes are TRBV11-2 and TRBJ2-7; no definite D call. This CDR3 is built from 14 residues. Germline CDR1 and CDR2: SGHAT and FQNNGV. Trimming stripped 6 bases from V and 0 bases from J, with 12 bases between. Here the CDR3 reads CASSPGRNSYEQYF. DNA for the CDR3: TGTGCCAGCAGTCCTGGCCGGAACTCCTACGAGCAGTACTTC.

The chain carries TRBV11-1 and TRBJ1-2; D gene ambiguous. The CDR3 loop spans 12 amino acids. With 5 bases removed from V and 5 bases from J, the gap between germline ends came to 9 bases. Germline CDR1 and CDR2: SGHAT and FQDESV (reference sequence). CDR3 bases: TGTGCCAGCAGCCAGAGGGATTATGGCTACACCTTC. It specifies CASSQRDYGYTF.

The chain recombines TRBV14 with TRBJ2-3, with 7 bases lining up with TRBD1. The CDR3 contains 16 residues. From germline, CDR1 is SGHDN and CDR2 FVKESK. After removal of 5 bases from V and 0 bases from J, the junction contained 8 bases not matched to a gene. The CDR3 bases are TGTGCCAGCAGCTCGCAGGGACAGCGAAGCACAGATACGCAGTATTTT. Its translation is CASSSQGQRSTDTQYF. Full variable domain (outside the CDR3, taken from reference TRBV14 and TRBJ2-3): EAGVTQFPSHSVIEKGQTVTLRCDPISGHDNLYWYRRVMGKEIKFLLHFVKESKQDESGMPNNRFLAERTGGTYSTLKVQPAELEDSGVYFCASSSQGQRSTDTQYFGPGTRLTVL.

The chain uses TRBV2 and TRBJ2-3, with D possibly TRBD1 on 5 matching bases. The germline V gene encodes CDR1 SNHLY and CDR2 FYNNEI. The CDR3 sequence is 15 residues long. V lost 5 bases to trimming and J lost 0 bases, with 12 bases between them. As DNA, the CDR3 is TGTGCCAGCAGTTTGGGGCCCCCTAGCACAGATACGCAGTATTTT. It translates to CASSLGPPSTDTQYF.

This chain uses TRBV11-3 with TRBJ2-7, with D possibly being TRBD2 (6 bases). This CDR3 is 13 amino acids long. V was trimmed by 3 bases and J by 6 bases, leaving 12 bases between them. Germline loops: CDR1 SGHNT, CDR2 YENEEA. The CDR3 spells CASSFRRESEQYF. The DNA of the CDR3 is TGTGCCAGCAGCTTCAGGAGGGAGAGCGAGCAGTACTTC.

This chain joins TRBV9 and TRBJ2-7; no clear D gene. Trimming cost V 4 bases and J 5 bases, with 16 bases left between them. The CDR3 has 14 residues. The germline V gene has CDR1 SGDLS and CDR2 YYNGEE. The CDR3 protein is CASSPHYRTHEQYF. The CDR3 nucleotides are TGTGCCAGCAGCCCCCACTACCGGACCCACGAGCAGTACTTC.

The V and J genes are TRBV29-1 and TRBJ1-1; a possible D gene is TRBD1 (6 bases). The length of the CDR3 is 13 residues. Germline V gene lookup returns CDR1 SQVTM and CDR2 ANQGSEA. V lost 3 bases and J 0 bases, leaving 8 bases between the germline ends. CDR3: CSVDRGMNTEAFF. CDR3 bases: TGCAGCGTTGACAGGGGAATGAACACTGAAGCTTTCTTT.

The chain couples TRBV5-1 to TRBJ1-6; TRBD1 matches 11 bases. The CDR3 has 19 amino acids. V dropped 0 bases and J dropped 6; count of bases not matched to a gene: 11. Germline V gene lookup returns CDR1 SGHRS and CDR2 YFSETQ. In nucleotides, the CDR3 is TGCGCCAGCAGCTTGGCCCCGGGACAGGGGGAGTCTCGTAATTCACCCCTCCACTTT. It specifies CASSLAPGQGESRNSPLHF. The whole variable domain, remainder taken from reference TRBV5-1 and TRBJ1-6, is KAGVTQTPRYLIKTRGQQVTLSCSPISGHRSVSWYQQTPGQGLQFLFEYFSETQRNKGNFPGRFSGRQFSNSRSEMNVSTLELGDSALYLCASSLAPGQGESRNSPLHFGNGTRLTVT.

This clone was counted between two and nine times. This chain uses TRBV6-5 with TRBJ1-2; a weak D match, TRBD1 (5 bases). Germline V lookup: CDR1 MNHEY, CDR2 SVGAGI. V was clipped by 7 bases and J by 4 bases, with 10 bases between them. The CDR3 is 12 amino acids. The CDR3 is CASTTGFYGYTF. The DNA for the CDR3 is TGTGCCAGCACAACAGGCTTCTATGGCTACACCTTC.

The table lists this clone with a count of one. The V gene is TRBV9, the J gene TRBJ2-3, with D perhaps assigned TRBD1 or TRBD2 (6 bases each). The CDR3 totals 17 residues. Trimming took 6 bases from V and 0 from J, leaving 20 bases between them. The germline CDR1 and CDR2 sequences are SGDLS and YYNGEE. The CDR3 loop is CASNQPLGGTSTDTQYF. DNA of the CDR3: TGTGCCAGCAACCAACCCCTAGGGGGGACTAGCACAGATACGCAGTATTTT.

The rearrangement joins TRBV2 to TRBJ2-1, with TRBD1 identical over 9 bases. The J segment lost 6 bases and the V segment lost 6 bases, leaving 3 bases of the junction unmatched. Germline CDR1 reads SNHLY; CDR2 reads FYNNEI. CDR3 length: 13 amino acids. The CDR3 nucleotides read TGTGCCAGCAGCGGGGACAGGGCCAATGAGCAGTTCTTC. It codes for CASSGDRANEQFF.

This sequence joins TRBV28 and TRBJ2-7; D gene unclear. CDR1 and CDR2 from the germline V gene are MDHEN and SYDVKM. The CDR3 extends over 14 amino acids. Trimming cost V 5 bases and J 3 bases, with 14 bases left between them. CDR3 loop: CASSPVGIHYEQYF. CDR3 nucleotides: TGTGCCAGCAGTCCCGTGGGAATCCACTACGAGCAGTACTTC.

In this sample, this clone turned up many times. V usage is TRBV27 and J usage is TRBJ2-7; no firm D call. The CDR3 spans 13 residues. Per the germline V gene, CDR1 is MNHEY and CDR2 is SMNVEV (reference sequence). V was pared by 2 bases and J by 6 bases, with 11 bases between. The CDR3 sequence: CASSLNGQLEQYF. CDR3 nucleotides: TGTGCCAGCAGTTTAAATGGGCAGCTCGAGCAGTACTTC.

There are a few counts of this clone. CDR3 DNA: TGTGCCAGCAGGGGAGAGGCCGGGGAGCTGTTTTTT. Translating gives CASRGEAGELFF. The chain employs TRBV2 and TRBJ2-2; TRBD2 might be the D (5 bases). Germline CDR1 reads SNHLY; CDR2 reads FYNNEI. The ends were cut back, 6 bases at V and 6 bases at J, with 8 bases in the middle. CDR3 length: 12 amino acids. Looking up the rest from reference TRBV2 and TRBJ2-2 gives the full variable domain: EPEVTQTPSHQVTQMGQEVILRCVPISNHLYFYWYRQILGQKVEFLVSFYNNEISEKSEIFDDQFSVERPDGSNFTLKIRSTKLEDSAMYFCASRGEAGELFFGEGSRLTVL.

Points on this clone: This sample also contains other DNA sequences that code for the same CDR3. V gene TRBV18 combines with J gene TRBJ2-3, with D unclear. CDR1 is KGHSH and CDR2 is LQKENI in the germline V gene. V was shortened by 0 bases and J by 4 bases, with 8 bases between the two germline ends. This CDR3 is 14 amino acids long. The CDR3 spells CASSPPSNADTQYF. DNA for the CDR3: TGTGCCAGCTCACCACCAAGTAACGCAGATACGCAGTATTTT.

This sequence joins TRBV19 and TRBJ1-5; the D is unclear. Germline CDR1 reads LNHDA; CDR2 reads SQIVND (reference sequence). V lost 3 bases to trimming and J lost 0 bases, with 21 bases between them. This CDR3 comprises 19 residues. CDR3 DNA sequence: TGTGCCAGTAGTATTCGGCGGAACAGTGTGGTTCTTAGCAATCAGCCCCAGCATTTT. Translation gives CASSIRRNSVVLSNQPQHF.

With regard to this clone: This sequence is one base from a far larger clone and is likely a read error. V gene TRBV4-1 combines with J gene TRBJ1-5; D call uncertain. This CDR3 contains 15 residues. Germline CDR1 and CDR2: MGHRA and YSYEKL. V was shortened by 1 base and J by 2 bases, with 9 bases between the two germline ends. The CDR3 is CASSQVPRGNQPQHF. The CDR3, as DNA: TGCGCCAGCAGCCAAGTCCCGCGGGGCAATCAGCCCCAGCATTTT.

The gene calls are TRBV19 and TRBJ2-2; the match to TRBD1 covers 7 bases. This CDR3 contains 15 residues. V lost 3 bases and J lost 3; bases outside the gene matches: 4. The V gene's germline CDR1 is LNHDA and CDR2 SQIVND (reference sequence). The CDR3 coding sequence is TGTGCCAGTAGTATTAGGACAGGCTACACCGGGGAGCTGTTTTTT. It translates to CASSIRTGYTGELFF.